This T cell receptor (beta chain) was documented in a study of T cell responses to AZD1222 COVID-19 vaccine. Second-dose schedules of about 4 or about 12 weeks were combined. General observations from the study: Spike-specific TCR breadth and depth rose after two AZD1222 doses.

The germline CDR1 and CDR2 sequences are MDHEN and SYDVKM. The V end lost 7 bases, the J end lost 5 bases, and 14 bases lay between the germline ends. This CDR3 region has 13 residues. Method: immunoSEQ multiplex PCR; TCRdb's copy keeps in-frame clones and lacks some. Among 150,000 to 200,000 clones, around 88% were seen once, and the ten largest hold roughly 10%. Turning to this clone: The antigen is unknown.

The material sequenced was peripheral blood, taken 28 days after the second AZD1222 dose. The chain has TRBV28 and TRBJ1-2; D call uncertain. The receptor was isolated from an adult who received the AZD1222 COVID-19 vaccine. The CDR3 nucleotides are TGTGCCAGCACCTCGGACCGGTCGTATGGCTACACCTTC. It encodes CASTSDRSYGYTF.